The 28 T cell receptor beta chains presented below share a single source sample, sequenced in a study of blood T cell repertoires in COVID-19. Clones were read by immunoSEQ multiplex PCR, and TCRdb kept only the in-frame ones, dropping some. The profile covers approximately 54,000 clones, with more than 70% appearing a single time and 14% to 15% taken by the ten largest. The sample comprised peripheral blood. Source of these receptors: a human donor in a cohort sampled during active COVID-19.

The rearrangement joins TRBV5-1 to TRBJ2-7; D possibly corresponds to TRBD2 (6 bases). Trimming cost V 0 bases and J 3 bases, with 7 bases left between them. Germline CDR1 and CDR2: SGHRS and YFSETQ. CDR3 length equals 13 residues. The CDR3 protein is CASSLEEGYEQYF. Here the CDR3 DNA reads TGCGCCAGCAGCTTGGAGGAGGGCTACGAGCAGTACTTC.

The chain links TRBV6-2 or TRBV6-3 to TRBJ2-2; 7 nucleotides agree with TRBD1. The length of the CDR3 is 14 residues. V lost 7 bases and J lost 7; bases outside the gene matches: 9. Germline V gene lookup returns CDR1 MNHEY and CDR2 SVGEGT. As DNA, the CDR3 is TGTGCCAGCACCCCGAGGGGGCCGGGCGGGGAGCTGTTTTTT. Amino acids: CASTPRGPGGELFF.

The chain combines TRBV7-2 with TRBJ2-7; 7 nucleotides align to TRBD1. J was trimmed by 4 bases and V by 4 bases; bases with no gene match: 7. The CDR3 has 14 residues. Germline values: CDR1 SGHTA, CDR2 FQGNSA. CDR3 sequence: CASSSTSGGYEQYF. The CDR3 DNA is TGTGCCAGCAGCTCCACATCAGGGGGATACGAGCAGTACTTC. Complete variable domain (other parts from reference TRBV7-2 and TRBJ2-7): GAGVSQSPSNKVTEKGKDVELRCDPISGHTALYWYRQSLGQGLEFLIYFQGNSAPDKSGLPSDRFSAERTGGSVSTLTIQRTQQEDSAVYLCASSSTSGGYEQYFGPGTRLTVT.

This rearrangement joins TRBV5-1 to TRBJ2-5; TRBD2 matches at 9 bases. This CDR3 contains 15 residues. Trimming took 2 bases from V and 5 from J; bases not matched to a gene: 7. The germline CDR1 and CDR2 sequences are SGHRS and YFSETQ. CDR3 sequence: CASSLRREGRETQYF. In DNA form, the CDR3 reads TGCGCCAGCAGCTTAAGGCGGGAGGGCCGCGAGACCCAGTACTTC.

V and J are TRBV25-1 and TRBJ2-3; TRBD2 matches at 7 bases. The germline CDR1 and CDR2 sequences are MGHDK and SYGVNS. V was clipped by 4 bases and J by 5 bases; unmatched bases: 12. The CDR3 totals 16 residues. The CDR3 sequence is CASSGGTTGRVDTQYF. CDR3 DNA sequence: TGTGCCAGCAGTGGAGGGACTACCGGTCGGGTAGATACGCAGTATTTT.

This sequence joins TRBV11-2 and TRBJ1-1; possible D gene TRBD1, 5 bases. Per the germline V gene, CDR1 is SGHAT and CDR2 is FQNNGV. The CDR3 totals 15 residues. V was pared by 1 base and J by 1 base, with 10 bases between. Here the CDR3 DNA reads TGTGCCAGCAGCTTAGGGGGCGCACGGAACACTGAAGCTTTCTTT. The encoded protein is CASSLGGARNTEAFF. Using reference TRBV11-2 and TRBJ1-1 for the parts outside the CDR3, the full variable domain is EAGVAQSPRYKIIEKRQSVAFWCNPISGHATLYWYQQILGQGPKLLIQFQNNGVVDDSQLPKDRFSAERLKGVDSTLKIQPAKLEDSAVYLCASSLGGARNTEAFFGQGTRLTVV.

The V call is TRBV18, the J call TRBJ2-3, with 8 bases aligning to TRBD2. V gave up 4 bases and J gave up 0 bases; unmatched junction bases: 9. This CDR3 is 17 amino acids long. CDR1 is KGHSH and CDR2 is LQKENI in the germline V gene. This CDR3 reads CASSRITSGLSTDTQYF. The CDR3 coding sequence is TGTGCCAGCTCACGAATAACTAGCGGCCTAAGCACAGATACGCAGTATTTT.

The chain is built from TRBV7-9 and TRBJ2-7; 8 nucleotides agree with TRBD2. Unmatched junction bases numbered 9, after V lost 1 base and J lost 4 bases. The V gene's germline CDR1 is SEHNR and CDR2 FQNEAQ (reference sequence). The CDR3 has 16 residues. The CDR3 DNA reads TGTGCCAGCAGCTTAGAGCGGCTAGCGGGTTTGTACGAGCAGTACTTC. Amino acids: CASSLERLAGLYEQYF.

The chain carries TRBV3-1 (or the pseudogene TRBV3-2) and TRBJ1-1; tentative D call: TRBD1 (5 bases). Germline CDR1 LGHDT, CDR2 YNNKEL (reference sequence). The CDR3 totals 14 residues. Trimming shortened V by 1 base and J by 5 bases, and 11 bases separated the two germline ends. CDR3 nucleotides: TGTGCCAGCAGCCAAGTCCAGGGTTGGACTGAAGCTTTCTTT. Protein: CASSQVQGWTEAFF.

CDR3 in amino acids: CASSPGQGHGYTF. The DNA of the CDR3 is TGCGCCAGCAGCCCGGGACAGGGTCATGGCTACACCTTC. The chain recombines TRBV5-1 with TRBJ1-2; 9 bases agree with TRBD1. The CDR3 has 13 amino acids. Trimming removed 4 bases from V and 6 bases from J; junction bases left unmatched: 4. CDR1 is SGHRS and CDR2 is YFSETQ in the germline V gene.

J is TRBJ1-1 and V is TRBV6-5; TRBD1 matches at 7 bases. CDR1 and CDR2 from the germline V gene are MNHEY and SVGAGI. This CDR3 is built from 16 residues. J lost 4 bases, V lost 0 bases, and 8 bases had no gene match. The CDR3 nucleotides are TGTGCCAGCAGTTACTCCATCGGGACAGAAGGCACTGAAGCTTTCTTT. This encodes CASSYSIGTEGTEAFF.

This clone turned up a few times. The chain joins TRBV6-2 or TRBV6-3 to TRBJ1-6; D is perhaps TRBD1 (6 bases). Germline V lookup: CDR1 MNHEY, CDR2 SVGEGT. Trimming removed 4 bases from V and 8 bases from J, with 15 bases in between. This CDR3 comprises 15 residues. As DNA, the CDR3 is TGTGCCAGCAGTTTTTCGGGCAGGGGATATTCACCCCTCCACTTT. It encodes CASSFSGRGYSPLHF.

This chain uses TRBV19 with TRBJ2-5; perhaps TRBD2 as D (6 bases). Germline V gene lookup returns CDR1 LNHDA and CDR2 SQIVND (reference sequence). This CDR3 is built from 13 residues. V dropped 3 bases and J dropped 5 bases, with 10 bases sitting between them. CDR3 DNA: TGTGCCAGTAGTATCCCGGGAGACGAGACCCAGTACTTC. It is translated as CASSIPGDETQYF. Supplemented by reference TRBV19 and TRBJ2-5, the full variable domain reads DGGITQSPKYLFRKEGQNVTLSCEQNLNHDAMYWYRQDPGQGLRLIYYSQIVNDFQKGDIAEGYSVSREKKESFPLTVTSAQKNPTAFYLCASSIPGDETQYFGPGTRLLVL.

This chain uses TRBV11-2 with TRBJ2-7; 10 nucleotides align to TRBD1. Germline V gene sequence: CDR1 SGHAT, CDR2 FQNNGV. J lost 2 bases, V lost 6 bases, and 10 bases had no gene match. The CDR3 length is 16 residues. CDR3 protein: CASRAAGTGVPYEQYF. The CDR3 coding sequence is TGTGCCAGCAGGGCTGCCGGGACAGGGGTTCCCTACGAGCAGTACTTC.

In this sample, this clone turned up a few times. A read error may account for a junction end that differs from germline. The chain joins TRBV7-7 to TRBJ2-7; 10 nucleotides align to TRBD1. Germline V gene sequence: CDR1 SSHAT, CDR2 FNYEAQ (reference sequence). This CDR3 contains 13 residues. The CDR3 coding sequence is TGTGCTAGCAGCTCGGGACAGGGGAACGAGCAGTACTTC. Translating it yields CASSSGQGNEQYF.

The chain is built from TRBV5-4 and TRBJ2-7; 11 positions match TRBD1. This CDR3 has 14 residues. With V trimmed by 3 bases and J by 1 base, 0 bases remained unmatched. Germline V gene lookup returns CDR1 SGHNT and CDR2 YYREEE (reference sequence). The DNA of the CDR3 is TGTGCCAGCAGCTGGGACAGGGGGTCCTACGAGCAGTACTTC. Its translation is CASSWDRGSYEQYF.

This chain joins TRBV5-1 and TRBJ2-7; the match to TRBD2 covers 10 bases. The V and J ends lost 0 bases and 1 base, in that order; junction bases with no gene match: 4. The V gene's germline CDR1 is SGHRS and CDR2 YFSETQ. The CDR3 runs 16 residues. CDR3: CASSLEPSGGSYEQYF. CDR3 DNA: TGCGCCAGCAGCTTGGAGCCTAGCGGGGGTTCCTACGAGCAGTACTTC.

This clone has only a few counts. CDR3 sequence (DNA): TGTGCCAGTAGCCGGACAGCACTTGAAGCTTTCTTT. This codes for CASSRTALEAFF. The chain uses TRBV19 and TRBJ1-1; a weak D match, TRBD1 (6 bases). The CDR3 totals 12 residues. Germline V gene lookup returns CDR1 LNHDA and CDR2 SQIVND (reference sequence). Trimming shortened V by 6 bases and J by 7 bases, and 12 bases separated the two germline ends.

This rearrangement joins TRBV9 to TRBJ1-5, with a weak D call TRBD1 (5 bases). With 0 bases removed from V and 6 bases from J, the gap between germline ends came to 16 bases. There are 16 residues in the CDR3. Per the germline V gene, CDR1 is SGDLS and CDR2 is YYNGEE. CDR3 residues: CASSVGTGTGSQPQHF. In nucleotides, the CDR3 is TGTGCCAGCAGCGTAGGGACCGGGACCGGGAGTCAGCCCCAGCATTTT.

CDR3 region: CASKGDLNSPLHF. The CDR3 DNA sequence: TGTGCCAGTAAAGGGGATCTCAATTCACCCCTCCACTTT. The chain carries TRBV19 and TRBJ1-6; D is perhaps TRBD1 (5 bases). CDR3 size: 13 residues. The germline CDR1 and CDR2 sequences are LNHDA and SQIVND (reference sequence). V gave up 7 bases and J gave up 7 bases, with 11 bases separating them.

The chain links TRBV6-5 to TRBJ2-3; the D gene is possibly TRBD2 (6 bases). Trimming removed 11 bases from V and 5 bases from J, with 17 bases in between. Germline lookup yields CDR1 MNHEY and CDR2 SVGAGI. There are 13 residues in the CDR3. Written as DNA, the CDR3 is TGTGCCGCCCCGGGGGAACGGGGAGATACGCAGTATTTT. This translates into CAAPGERGDTQYF.

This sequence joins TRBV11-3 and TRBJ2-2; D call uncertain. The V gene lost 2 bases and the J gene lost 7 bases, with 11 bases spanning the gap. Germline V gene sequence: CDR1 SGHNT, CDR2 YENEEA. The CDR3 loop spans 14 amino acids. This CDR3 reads CASSLSRDGGELFF. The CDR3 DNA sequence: TGTGCCAGCAGCTTATCGAGAGATGGCGGGGAGCTGTTTTTT.

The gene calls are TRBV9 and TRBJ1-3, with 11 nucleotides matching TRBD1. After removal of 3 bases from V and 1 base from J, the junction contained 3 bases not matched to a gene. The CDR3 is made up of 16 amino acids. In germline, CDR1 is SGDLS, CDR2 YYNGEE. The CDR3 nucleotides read TGTGCCAGCAGCGGGACAGGGGGCAGTTCTGGAAACACCATATATTTT. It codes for CASSGTGGSSGNTIYF. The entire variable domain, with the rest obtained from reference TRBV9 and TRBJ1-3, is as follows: DSGVTQTPKHLITATGQRVTLRCSPRSGDLSVYWYQQSLDQGLQFLIQYYNGEERAKGNILERFSAQQFPDLHSELNLSSLELGDSALYFCASSGTGGSSGNTIYFGEGSWLTVV.

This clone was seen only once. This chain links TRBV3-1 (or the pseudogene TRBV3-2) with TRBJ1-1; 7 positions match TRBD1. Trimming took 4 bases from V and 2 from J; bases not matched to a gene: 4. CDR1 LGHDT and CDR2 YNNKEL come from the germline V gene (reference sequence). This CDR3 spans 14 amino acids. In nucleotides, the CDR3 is TGTGCCAGCAGCCGTGGAGGGGGCAACACTGAAGCTTTCTTT. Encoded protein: CASSRGGGNTEAFF.

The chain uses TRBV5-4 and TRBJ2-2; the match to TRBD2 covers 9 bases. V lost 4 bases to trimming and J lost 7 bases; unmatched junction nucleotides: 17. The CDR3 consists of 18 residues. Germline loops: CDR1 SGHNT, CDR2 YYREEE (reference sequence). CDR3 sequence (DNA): TGTGCCAGCAGCCCACAACCCATCTTAGCGGGAGTGGGCGGGGAGCTGTTTTTT. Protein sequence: CASSPQPILAGVGGELFF.

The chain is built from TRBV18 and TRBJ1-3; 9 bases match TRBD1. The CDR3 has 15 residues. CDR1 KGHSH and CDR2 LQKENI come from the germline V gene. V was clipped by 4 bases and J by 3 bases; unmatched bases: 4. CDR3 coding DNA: TGTGCCAGCTCACTACAGGGGGCGGATGGAAACACCATATATTTT. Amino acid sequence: CASSLQGADGNTIYF.

CDR3 residues: CASSTGYSETQYF. CDR3 DNA sequence: TGTGCCAGCAGTACAGGGTATTCGGAGACCCAGTACTTC. The genes are TRBV6-6 and TRBJ2-5; TRBD1 might be the D (6 bases). With 5 bases removed from V and 5 bases from J, the gap between germline ends came to 12 bases. Germline V gives CDR1 MNHNY, CDR2 SVGAGI (reference sequence). The CDR3 spans 13 residues.

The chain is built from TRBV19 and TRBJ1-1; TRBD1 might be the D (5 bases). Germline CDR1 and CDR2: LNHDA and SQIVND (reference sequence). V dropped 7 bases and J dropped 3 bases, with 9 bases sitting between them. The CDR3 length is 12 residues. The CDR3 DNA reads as TGTGCCAGTACGACAGTCGACACTGAAGCTTTCTTT. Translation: CASTTVDTEAFF.